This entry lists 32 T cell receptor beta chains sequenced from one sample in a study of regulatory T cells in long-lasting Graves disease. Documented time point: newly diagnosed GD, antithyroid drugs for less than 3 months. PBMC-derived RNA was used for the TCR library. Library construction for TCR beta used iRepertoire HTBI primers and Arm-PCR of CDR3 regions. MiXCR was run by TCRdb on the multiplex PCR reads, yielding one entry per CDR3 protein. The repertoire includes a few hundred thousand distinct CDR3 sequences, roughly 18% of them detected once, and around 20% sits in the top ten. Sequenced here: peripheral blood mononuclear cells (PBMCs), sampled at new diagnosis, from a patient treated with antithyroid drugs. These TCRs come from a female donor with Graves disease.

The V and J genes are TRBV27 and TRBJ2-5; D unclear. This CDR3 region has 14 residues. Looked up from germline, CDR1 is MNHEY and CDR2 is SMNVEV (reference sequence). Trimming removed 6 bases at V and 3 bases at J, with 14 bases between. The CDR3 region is CASRGRPPKETQYF. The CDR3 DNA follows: TGTGCCAGCAGGGGCAGGCCGCCCAAAGAGACCCAGTACTTC.

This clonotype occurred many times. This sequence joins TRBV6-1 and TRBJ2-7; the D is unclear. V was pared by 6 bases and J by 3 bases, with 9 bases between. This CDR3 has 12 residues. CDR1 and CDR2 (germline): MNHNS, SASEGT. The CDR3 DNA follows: TGTGCCAGCAGCCCCGATAACTACGAGCAGTACTTC. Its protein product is CASSPDNYEQYF.

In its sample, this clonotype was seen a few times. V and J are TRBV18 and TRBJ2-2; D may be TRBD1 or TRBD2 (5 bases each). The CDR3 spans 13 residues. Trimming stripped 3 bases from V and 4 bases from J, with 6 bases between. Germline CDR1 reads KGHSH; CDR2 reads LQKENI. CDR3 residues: CASSPGVTGELFF. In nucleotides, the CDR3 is TGTGCCAGCTCACCGGGGGTCACCGGGGAGCTGTTTTTT.

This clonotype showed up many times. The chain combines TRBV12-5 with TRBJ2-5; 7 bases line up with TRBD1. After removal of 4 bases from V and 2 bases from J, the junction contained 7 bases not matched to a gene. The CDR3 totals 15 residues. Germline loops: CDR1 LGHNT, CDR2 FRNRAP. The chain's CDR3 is CASGSWDSQQETQYF. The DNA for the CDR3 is TGTGCTAGTGGTTCCTGGGACAGCCAACAAGAGACCCAGTACTTC.

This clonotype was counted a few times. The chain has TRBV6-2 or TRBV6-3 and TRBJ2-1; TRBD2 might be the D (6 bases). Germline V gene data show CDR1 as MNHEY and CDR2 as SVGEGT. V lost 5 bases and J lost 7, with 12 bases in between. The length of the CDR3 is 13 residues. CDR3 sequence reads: CASSNTRGNEQFF. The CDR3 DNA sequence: TGTGCCAGCAGTAACACCCGGGGGAATGAGCAGTTCTTC.

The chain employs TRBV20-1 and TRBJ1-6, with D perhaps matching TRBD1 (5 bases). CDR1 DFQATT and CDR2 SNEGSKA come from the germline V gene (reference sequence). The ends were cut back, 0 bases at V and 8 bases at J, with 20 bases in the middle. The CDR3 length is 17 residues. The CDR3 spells CSARDPASGGRYSPLHF. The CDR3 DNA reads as TGCAGTGCTAGAGATCCGGCGTCGGGGGGACGATATTCACCCCTCCACTTT.

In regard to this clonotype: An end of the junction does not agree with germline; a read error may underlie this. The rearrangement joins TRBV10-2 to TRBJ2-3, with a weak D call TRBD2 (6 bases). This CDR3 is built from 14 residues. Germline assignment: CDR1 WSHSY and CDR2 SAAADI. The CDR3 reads CATRETTDPDAPIF. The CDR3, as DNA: TGCGCCACCCGGGAGACGACAGACCCTGATGCCCCTATTTTT.

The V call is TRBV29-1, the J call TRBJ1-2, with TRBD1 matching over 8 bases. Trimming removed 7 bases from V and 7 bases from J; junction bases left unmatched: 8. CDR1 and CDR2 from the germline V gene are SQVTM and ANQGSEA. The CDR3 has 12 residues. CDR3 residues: CSGGGTGSGYTF. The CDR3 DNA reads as TGCAGCGGGGGAGGGACAGGTTCTGGCTACACCTTC. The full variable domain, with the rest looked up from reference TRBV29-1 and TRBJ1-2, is SAVISQKPSRDICQRGTSLTIQCQVDSQVTMMFWYRQQPGQSLTLIATANQGSEATYESGFVIDKFPISRPNLTFSTLTVSNMSPEDSSIYLCSGGGTGSGYTFGSGTRLTVV.

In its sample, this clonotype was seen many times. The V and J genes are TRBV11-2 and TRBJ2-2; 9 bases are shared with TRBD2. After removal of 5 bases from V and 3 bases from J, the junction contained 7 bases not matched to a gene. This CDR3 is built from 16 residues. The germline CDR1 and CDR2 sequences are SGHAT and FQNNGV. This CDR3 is CASSKRLAEYTGELFF. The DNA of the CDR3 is TGTGCCAGCAGCAAAAGACTAGCGGAGTACACCGGGGAGCTGTTTTTT.

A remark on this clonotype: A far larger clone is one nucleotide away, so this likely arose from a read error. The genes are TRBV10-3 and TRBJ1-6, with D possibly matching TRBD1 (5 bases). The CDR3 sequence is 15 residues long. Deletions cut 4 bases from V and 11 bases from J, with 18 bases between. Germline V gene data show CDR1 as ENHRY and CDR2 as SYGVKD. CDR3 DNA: TGTGCCATCAGTGGAGGGGCGGCAGACGGGGCACCCCTCCACTTT. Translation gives CAISGGAADGAPLHF.

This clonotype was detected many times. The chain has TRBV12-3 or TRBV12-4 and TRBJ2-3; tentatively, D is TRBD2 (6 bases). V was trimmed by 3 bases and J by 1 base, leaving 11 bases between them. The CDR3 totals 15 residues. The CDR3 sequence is CASSFGGTGTDTQYF. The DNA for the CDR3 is TGTGCCAGCAGTTTTGGAGGGACGGGCACAGATACGCAGTATTTT.

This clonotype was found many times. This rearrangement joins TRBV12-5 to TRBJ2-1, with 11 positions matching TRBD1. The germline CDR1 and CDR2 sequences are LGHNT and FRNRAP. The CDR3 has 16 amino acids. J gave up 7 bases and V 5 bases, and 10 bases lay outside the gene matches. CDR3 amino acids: CASGVGWTGGTNEQFF. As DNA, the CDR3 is TGTGCTAGTGGTGTCGGGTGGACAGGGGGCACGAATGAGCAGTTCTTC.

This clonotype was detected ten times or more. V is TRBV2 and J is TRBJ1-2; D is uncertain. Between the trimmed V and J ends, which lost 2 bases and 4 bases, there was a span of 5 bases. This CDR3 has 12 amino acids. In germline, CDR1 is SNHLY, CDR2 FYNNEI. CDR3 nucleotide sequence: TGTGCCAGCAGTGAACAAGCCTATGGCTACACCTTC. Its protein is CASSEQAYGYTF.

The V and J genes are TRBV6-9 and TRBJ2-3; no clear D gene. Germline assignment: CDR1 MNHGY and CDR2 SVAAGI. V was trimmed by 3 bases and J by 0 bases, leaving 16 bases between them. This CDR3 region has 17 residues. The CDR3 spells CASSYVPLWASTDTQYF. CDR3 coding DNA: TGTGCCAGCAGTTACGTACCCCTTTGGGCTAGCACAGATACGCAGTATTTT.

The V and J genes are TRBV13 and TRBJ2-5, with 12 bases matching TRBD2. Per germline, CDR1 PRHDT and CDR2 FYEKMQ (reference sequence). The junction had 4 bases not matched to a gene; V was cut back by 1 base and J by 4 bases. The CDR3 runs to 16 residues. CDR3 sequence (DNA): TGTGCCAGCAGCTTAGAACTAGCGGGAGGTATAGAGACCCAGTACTTC. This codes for CASSLELAGGIETQYF.

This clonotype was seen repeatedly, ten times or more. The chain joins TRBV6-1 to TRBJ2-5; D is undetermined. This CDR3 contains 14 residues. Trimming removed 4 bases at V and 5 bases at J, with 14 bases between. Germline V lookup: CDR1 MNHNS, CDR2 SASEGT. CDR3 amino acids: CASSVSTYSETQYF. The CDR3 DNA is TGTGCCAGCAGTGTGTCTACATACAGTGAGACCCAGTACTTC.

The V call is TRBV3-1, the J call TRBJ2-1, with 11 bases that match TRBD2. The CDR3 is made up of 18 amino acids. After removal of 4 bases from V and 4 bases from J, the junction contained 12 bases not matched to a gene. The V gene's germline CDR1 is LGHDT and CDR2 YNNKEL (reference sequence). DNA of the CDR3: TGTGCCAGCAGCCCCTCCCCCCTCATAGCGGGAGGGTACAATGAGCAGTTCTTC. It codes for CASSPSPLIAGGYNEQFF.

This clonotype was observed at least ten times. Here the CDR3 DNA reads TGTGCCAGCAGCTTAGACCCAGGGGGCTACGAGCAGTACTTC. This gives the protein CASSLDPGGYEQYF. The chain joins TRBV7-2 to TRBJ2-7; 7 bases are shared with TRBD1. With V trimmed by 1 base and J by 3 bases, 3 bases remained unmatched. Germline V lookup: CDR1 SGHTA, CDR2 FQGNSA. This CDR3 is built from 14 residues.

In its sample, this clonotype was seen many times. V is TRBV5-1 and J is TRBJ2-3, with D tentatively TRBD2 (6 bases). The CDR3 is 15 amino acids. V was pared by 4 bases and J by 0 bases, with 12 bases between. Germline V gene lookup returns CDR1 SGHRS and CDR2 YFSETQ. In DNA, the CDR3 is TGCGCCAGCAGCCTGCTTAGCGGAAGCACAGATACGCAGTATTTT. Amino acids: CASSLLSGSTDTQYF.

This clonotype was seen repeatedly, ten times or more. CDR3 sequence (DNA): TGTGCCAGTAGTGCCGGTGGGGAAAAACTGTTTTTT. It is translated as CASSAGGEKLFF. The rearrangement uses TRBV19 and TRBJ1-4; no clear D gene. The germline gives CDR1 LNHDA, CDR2 SQIVND (reference sequence). The CDR3 extends over 12 amino acids. Trimming cost V 5 bases and J 8 bases, with 9 bases left between them.

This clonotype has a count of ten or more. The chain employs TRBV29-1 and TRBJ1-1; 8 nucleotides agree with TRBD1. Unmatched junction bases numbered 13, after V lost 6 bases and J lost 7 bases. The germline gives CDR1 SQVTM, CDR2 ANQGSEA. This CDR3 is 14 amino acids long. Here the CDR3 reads CSVSDRGRSFEAFF. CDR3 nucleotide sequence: TGCAGCGTGTCAGACAGGGGAAGGAGCTTTGAAGCTTTCTTT.

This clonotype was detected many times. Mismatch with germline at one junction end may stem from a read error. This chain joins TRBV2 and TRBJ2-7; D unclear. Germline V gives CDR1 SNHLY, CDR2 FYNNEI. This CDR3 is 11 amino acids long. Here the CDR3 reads CAGRGSYEQYF. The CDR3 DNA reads TGTGCCGGCAGAGGCTCCTACGAGCAGTACTTC.

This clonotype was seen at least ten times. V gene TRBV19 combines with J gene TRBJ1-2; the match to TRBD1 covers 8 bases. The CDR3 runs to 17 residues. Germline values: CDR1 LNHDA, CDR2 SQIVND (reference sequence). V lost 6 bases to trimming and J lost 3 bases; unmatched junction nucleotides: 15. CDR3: CASSRSPGQGMDYGYTF. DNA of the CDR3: TGTGCCAGTAGCCGATCCCCCGGACAGGGCATGGACTATGGCTACACCTTC.

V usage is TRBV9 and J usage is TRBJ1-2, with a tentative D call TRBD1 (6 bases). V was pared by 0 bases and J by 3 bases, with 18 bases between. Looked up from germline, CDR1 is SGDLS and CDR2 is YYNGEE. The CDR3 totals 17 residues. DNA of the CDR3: TGTGCCAGCAGCGTAGGGTTGGGGGGGGGCAGAGACTATGGCTACACCTTC. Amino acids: CASSVGLGGGRDYGYTF. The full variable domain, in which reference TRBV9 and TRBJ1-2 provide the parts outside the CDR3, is DSGVTQTPKHLITATGQRVTLRCSPRSGDLSVYWYQQSLDQGLQFLIQYYNGEERAKGNILERFSAQQFPDLHSELNLSSLELGDSALYFCASSVGLGGGRDYGYTFGSGTRLTVV.

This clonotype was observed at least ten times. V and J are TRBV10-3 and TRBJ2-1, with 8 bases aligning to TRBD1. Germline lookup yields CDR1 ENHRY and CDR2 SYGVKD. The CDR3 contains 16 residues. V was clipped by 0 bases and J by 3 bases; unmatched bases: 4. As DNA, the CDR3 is TGTGCCATCAGTGAGTCGTGGACAGGGAGCTACAATGAGCAGTTCTTC. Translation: CAISESWTGSYNEQFF.

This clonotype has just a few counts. The CDR3 sequence: CASSLGRYGYTF. CDR3 coding DNA: TGCGCCAGCAGCCTGGGACGGTATGGCTACACCTTC. The chain employs TRBV4-3 and TRBJ1-2; D is possibly TRBD1 (5 bases). V gave up 4 bases and J gave up 5 bases, with 8 bases separating them. The CDR3 loop spans 12 amino acids. Germline lookup yields CDR1 LGHNA and CDR2 YSLEER.

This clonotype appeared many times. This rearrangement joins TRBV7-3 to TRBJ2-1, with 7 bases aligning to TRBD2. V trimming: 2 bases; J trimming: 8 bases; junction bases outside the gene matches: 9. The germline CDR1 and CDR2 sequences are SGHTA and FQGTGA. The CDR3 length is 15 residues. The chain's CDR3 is CASSLAGVENYEQFF. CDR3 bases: TGTGCCAGCAGCTTAGCGGGAGTGGAAAACTATGAGCAGTTCTTC.

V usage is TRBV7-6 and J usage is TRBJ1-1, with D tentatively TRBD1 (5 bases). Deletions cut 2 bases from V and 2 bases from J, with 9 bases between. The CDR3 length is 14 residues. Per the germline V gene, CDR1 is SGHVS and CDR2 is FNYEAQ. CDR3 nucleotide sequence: TGTGCCAGCAGCTTACGGGACGGTAACACTGAAGCTTTCTTT. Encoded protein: CASSLRDGNTEAFF.

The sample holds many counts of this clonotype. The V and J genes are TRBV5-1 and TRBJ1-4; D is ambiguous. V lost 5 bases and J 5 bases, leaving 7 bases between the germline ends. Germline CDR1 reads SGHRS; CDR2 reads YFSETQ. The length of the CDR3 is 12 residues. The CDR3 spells CASRNPNEKLFF. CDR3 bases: TGCGCCAGCAGGAATCCCAATGAAAAACTGTTTTTT.

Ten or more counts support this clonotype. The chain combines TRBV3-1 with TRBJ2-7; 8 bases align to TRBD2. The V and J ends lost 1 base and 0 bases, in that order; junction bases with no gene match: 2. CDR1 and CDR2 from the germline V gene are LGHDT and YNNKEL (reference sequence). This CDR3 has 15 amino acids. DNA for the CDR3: TGTGCCAGCAGCCAAGCTAGCGGGCCCTCCTACGAGCAGTACTTC. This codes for CASSQASGPSYEQYF.

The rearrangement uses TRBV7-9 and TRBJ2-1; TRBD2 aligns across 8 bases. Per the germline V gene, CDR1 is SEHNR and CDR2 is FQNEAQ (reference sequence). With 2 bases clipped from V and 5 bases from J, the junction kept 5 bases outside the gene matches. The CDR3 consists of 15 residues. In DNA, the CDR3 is TGTGCCAGCAGCTTATCGGCGGGAGGTAACAATGAGCAGTTCTTC. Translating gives CASSLSAGGNNEQFF.

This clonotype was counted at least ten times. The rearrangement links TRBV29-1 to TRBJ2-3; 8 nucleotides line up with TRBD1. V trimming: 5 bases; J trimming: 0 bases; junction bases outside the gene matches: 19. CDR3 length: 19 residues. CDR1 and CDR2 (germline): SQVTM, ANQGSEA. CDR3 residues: CSVMLRGARDRYSTDTQYF. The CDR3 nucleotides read TGCAGCGTTATGCTCCGGGGAGCTAGGGACAGGTATAGCACAGATACGCAGTATTTT.